The T cell receptor (beta chain) under discussion was sequenced for a study of CD8+ T cells in alopecia areata. The treatment was: oral pan-JAK inhibitor, 5-10 mg twice daily. Peripheral blood and lesional scalp punch biopsies were taken from alopecia areata patients. RNA was extracted and reverse transcribed into cDNA as the sequencing template. Sequenced by immunoSEQ multiplex PCR; TCRdb stores in-frame clones only, minus some. Seen here are more than 200,000 clones, approximately 40% observed once, and the top ten hold 2% to 3%. Per germline, CDR1 SGHRS and CDR2 YFSETQ. CDR3 length equals 17 residues. Trimming took 1 base from V and 1 from J; bases not matched to a gene: 10.

The rearrangement links TRBV5-1 to TRBJ2-5; 7 bases are a match to TRBD1. The receptor was isolated from a human donor with alopecia areata. This specimen was CD4+ T cells sorted from blood, taken around week 36, from a patient treated with tofacitinib. This CDR3 is CASSLRGAAGGQETQYF. For the CDR3, the DNA is TGCGCCAGCAGCTTGCGGGGAGCGGCAGGGGGCCAAGAGACCCAGTACTTC.